This T cell receptor beta chain was profiled in a study of CD8+ T cells in alopecia areata. This clone has just a few counts. As yet, its antigen is unknown. Genes and germline are mouse. Coverage ceases 4 residues before the CDR3 finishes, and the germline J gene fills in the end. Following extraction, RNA underwent reverse transcription to cDNA, which served as the sequencing template. Method: immunoSEQ multiplex PCR; TCRdb's copy keeps in-frame clones and lacks some. This sample has about 270,000 clones, each found more than once. A panel of CD4, CD8alpha, NKG2D, NKG2ACE and other markers served to sort pooled cutaneous lymph node cells. The CDR3 length is 13 residues. Germline V gene data show CDR1 as LGHNA and CDR2 as YNLKQL (reference sequence). The study, taken as a whole, reports: Scalp sequencing also captures normal skin's resident alphabeta T cells.

The rearrangement joins TRBV5 to TRBJ2-7; TRBD2 matches at 8 bases. The source of this sequence is a C3H/HeJ mouse with alopecia areata. For the strain, the MHC haplotype given is H2-k. The sequenced sample was CD4+ T cells sorted from a lymph node. CDR3 bases read: TGTGCCAGCAGCTCCGGGACTGGATAT. Protein product: CASSSGTGY. The CDR3 in its entirety is CASSSGTGYEQYF.